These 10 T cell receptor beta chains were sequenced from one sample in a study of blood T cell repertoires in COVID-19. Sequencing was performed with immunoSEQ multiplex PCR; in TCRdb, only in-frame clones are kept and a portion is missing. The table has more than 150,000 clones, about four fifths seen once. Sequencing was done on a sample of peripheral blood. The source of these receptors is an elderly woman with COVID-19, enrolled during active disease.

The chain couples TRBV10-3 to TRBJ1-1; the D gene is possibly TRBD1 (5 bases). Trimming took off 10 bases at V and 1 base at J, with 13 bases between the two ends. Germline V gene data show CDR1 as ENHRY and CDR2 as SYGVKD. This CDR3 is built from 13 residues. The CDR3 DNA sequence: TGTGCCACTTCGGACACCCCGAACACTGAAGCTTTCTTT. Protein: CATSDTPNTEAFF.

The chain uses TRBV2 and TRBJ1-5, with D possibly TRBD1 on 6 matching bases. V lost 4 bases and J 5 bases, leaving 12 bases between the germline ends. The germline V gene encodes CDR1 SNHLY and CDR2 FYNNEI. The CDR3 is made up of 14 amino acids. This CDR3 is CASSAGRGDQPQHF. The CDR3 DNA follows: TGTGCCAGCAGTGCAGGCAGGGGAGATCAGCCCCAGCATTTT.

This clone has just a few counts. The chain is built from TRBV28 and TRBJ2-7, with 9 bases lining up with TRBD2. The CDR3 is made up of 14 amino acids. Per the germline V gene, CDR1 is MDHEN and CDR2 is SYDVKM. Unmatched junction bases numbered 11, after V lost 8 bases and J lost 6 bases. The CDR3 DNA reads TGTGCCAGCCGGCGGTCTAGCGGGATGGGCGAGCAGTACTTC. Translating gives CASRRSSGMGEQYF. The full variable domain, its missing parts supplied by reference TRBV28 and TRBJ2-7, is DVKVTQSSRYLVKRTGEKVFLECVQDMDHENMFWYRQDPGLGLRLIYFSYDVKMKEKGDIPEGYSVSREKKERFSLILESASTNQTSMYLCASRRSSGMGEQYFGPGTRLTVT.

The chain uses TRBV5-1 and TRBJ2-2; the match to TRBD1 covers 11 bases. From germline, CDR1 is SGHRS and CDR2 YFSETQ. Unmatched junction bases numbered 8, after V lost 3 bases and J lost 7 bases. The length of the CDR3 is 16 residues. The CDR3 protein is CASSSGQGARGGELFF. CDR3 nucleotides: TGCGCCAGCAGCTCAGGACAGGGGGCGCGCGGCGGGGAGCTGTTTTTT.

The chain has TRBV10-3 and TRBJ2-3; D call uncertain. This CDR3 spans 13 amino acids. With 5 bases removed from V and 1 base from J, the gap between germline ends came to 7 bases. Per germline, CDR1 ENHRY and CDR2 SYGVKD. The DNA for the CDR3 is TGTGCCATCAGTATTGCGGGCACAGATACGCAGTATTTT. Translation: CAISIAGTDTQYF.

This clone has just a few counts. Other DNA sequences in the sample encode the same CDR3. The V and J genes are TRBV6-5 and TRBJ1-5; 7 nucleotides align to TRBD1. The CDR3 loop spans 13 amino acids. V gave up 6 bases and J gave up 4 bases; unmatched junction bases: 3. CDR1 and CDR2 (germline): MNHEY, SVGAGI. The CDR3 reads CASSRDSNQPQHF. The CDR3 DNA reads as TGTGCCAGCAGCCGGGACAGTAATCAGCCCCAGCATTTT.

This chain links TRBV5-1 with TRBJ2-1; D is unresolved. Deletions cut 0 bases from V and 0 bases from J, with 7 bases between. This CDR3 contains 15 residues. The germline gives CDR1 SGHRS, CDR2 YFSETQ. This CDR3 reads CASSLGSGSYNEQFF. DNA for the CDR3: TGCGCCAGCAGCTTGGGGAGTGGCTCCTACAATGAGCAGTTCTTC.

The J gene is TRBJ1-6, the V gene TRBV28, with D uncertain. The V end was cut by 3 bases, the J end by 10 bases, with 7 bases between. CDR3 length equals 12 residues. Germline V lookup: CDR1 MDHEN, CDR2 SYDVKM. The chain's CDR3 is CASSFGFSPLHF. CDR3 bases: TGTGCCAGCAGTTTCGGTTTCTCACCCCTCCACTTT.

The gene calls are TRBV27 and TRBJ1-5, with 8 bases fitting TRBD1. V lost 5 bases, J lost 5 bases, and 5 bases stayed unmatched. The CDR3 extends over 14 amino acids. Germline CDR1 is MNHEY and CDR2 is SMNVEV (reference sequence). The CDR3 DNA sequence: TGTGCCAGCAGTCCAGGGACAGGTCATCAGCCCCAGCATTTT. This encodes CASSPGTGHQPQHF.

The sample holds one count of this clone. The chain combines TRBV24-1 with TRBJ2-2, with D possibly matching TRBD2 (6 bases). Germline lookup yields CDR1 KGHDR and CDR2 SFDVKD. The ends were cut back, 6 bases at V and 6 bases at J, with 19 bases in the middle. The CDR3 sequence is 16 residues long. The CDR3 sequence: CATSRIKDGRSGELFF. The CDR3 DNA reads TGTGCCACCAGTCGTATAAAGGATGGGAGGTCCGGGGAGCTGTTTTTT.